The T cell receptor (beta chain) described here comes from a study of shared clonotypes between healthy human individuals (dated by TCRdb to about 2020). Concerning the study at large: The cohort comprised a couple of women and a few men aged 18 to 49 years. Each donor's leukapheresis produced roughly between roughly 0.85 and 9 billion PBMCs. Libraries were prepared and TCR repertoires were sequenced by different laboratories using diverse techniques, in order to increase sequencing depth and limit assay-specific biases. To estimate repertoire size and how much clonotypes are shared between individuals, the study performed deep sequencing of blood TCR repertoires from about 5 healthy adults. Beyond this particular receptor, the publication reports: The small number of donors limited the genetic and exposure-history diversity represented. Pairwise subsampling led to the expectation that sequencing depth would affect the degree of clonotype sharing among donors. Only blood was sampled, and tissue TCR repertoires likely differ from those in blood.

The donors were healthy, HIV-negative adults who had no recently reported acute infections or vaccinations. Only Caucasian adults living in Nashville, Tennessee, USA were represented among the donors. For unsorted samples, roughly 81 million PBMCs were counted and genomic DNA was extracted with the QIAamp DNA Blood Mini kit. Blood was obtained by leukapheresis, after which PBMCs were separated by Ficoll-Histopaque density gradient centrifugation and cryopreserved in liquid nitrogen vapor phase. The CDR3 numbers 14 residues from cysteine through phenylalanine. Only CDR3 DNA is held: 42 bases, read in frame from base 1. Taken from the germline V gene (reference sequence), the CDR1 and CDR2 loops are LNHDA and SQIVND. V ends up 6 bases short and J 5 bases short, with an unmatched junction base count of 3. TCR CDR3 regions were amplified from genomic DNA by multiplex PCR using the deep immunoSEQ assay. Extracted genomic DNA from each cell subset was distributed evenly across all wells of several immunoSEQ 96-well plates, and each plate was treated as a replicate. For unsorted PBMC, roughly 330 ng genomic DNA, equal to 30,000 or so T cell genomes, was loaded into each replicate PCR. Genomic DNA from unsorted PBMC was sequenced over ten immunoSEQ deep assay plates. The purified libraries were quantified using a Qubit 3.0 fluorometer, sized with a Bioanalyzer 2100, and then quantified again using the KAPA Library Quantification kit. Every immunoSEQ 96-well plate was sequenced on a dedicated single-read 150-cycle Illumina NextSeq 550 flow cell. For the original study's pipeline: Because the immunoSEQ output included only junctional sequences and no quality scores, the filtering could not be the same as the filtering used for full-length reads. Sequences were annotated with PyIR, a Python wrapper for IgBLAST v1.9, and V/J genes and CDR3 were assigned using IMGT germline references. Any read was removed if the V/J assignment was weak (E-value above 1e-6), the CDR3 was missing, or the read contained stop codons, out-of-frame junctions, or ambiguous translated residues. A V3J clonotype was defined by an identical inferred V gene, J gene, and CDR3 amino acid sequence. Percentage overlap between repertoires was computed as shared unique clonotypes divided by the size of the smaller repertoire. RTK rarefaction, the Chao1 estimator, and Recon v2.1 estimates of unobserved clonotypes were used to assess repertoire richness. This is the immuneACCESS table as TCRdb keeps it, with only in-frame sequences that have V and J called. A part of the clones is gone; compared with another copy, unresolved V genes explain less than half, and the rest is unexplained. D and trimming come from the DNA, and the V and J calls and clone size come from that table. For this sample there are 450,000 to 500,000 clones; approximately 82% appear just once. The ten largest clones capture around 12% of the sample.

This clone was picked up one time. What this receptor recognizes is not known. Per-base quality was not reported, and no clone a single base away is much larger than it. Specimen: PBMCs. The chain is assembled from TRBV19 and TRBJ2-1; TRBD2 lines up with 11 middle nucleotides. This TCR came from a woman aged 40 to 55 in good health. Some clones in this sample may be carry-over from other donors' samples. DNA sequence: TGTGCCAGTAGAATGACTAGCGGGAACAATGAGCAGTTCTTC. It is translated as CASRMTSGNNEQFF.